The source of this TCR beta chain is a study of T cell repertoires in cytomegalovirus infection. Study-level background: CMV infection together with matching HLA type was indicated by public TCR beta signatures. Findings and caveats of the study: Across the ex vivo response, the dominant clonotypes were HLA-C-restricted CMV-specific TCR beta clonotypes.

For this clonotype: The antigen is undetermined.

TCRdb fed the reads into MiXCR, producing one record per CDR3 protein. The profile shows some 940,000 distinct CDR3 sequences, 30% to 40% of them singletons. Germline lookup yields CDR1 SGHAT and CDR2 FQNNGV. V was clipped by 5 bases and J by 3 bases, with 17 bases between them. The CDR3 is made up of 17 amino acids. Sequenced here: cultured CD8+ T cells from PBMCs, sampled from culture after CMV antigen stimulation. This sequence was found in a human donor in good health (CMV status not recorded). Some clones in this sample may be carry-over from other donors' samples. This rearrangement joins TRBV11-2 to TRBJ2-6, with TRBD1 as a possible D gene (6 bases). CDR3 coding DNA: TGTGCCAGCAGCCCATATACAGGGAACTTTGGGGCCAACGTCCTGACTTTC. Amino acids: CASSPYTGNFGANVLTF.